These 32 T cell receptor beta chains came from one sample sequenced in a study of shared clonotypes between healthy human individuals. Using immunoSEQ multiplex PCR, the repertoire was profiled, and TCRdb retains in-frame clones only, with some absent. The sample lists about 1 million clones, about 75% seen once, with around 1.5% in the top ten. Sequenced input: memory CD4+ T cells sorted from blood. Subset defined: CD45RA-negative fraction. The receptors stem from a man aged 18 to 30 in good health.

The rearrangement links TRBV28 to TRBJ1-2; a possible D gene is TRBD1 (5 bases). Germline V lookup: CDR1 MDHEN, CDR2 SYDVKM. Trimming took 5 bases from V and 4 from J, leaving 8 bases between them. CDR3 length equals 12 residues. The CDR3 reads CASSRQSYGYTF. The CDR3 DNA sequence: TGTGCCAGCAGTAGACAGTCCTATGGCTACACCTTC.

This clone was seen a few times. The sample carries other DNA sequences with the same CDR3. This chain links TRBV5-1 with TRBJ1-1, with D maybe TRBD1 (6 bases). CDR3 size: 14 residues. With 4 bases removed from V and 0 bases from J, the gap between germline ends came to 10 bases. The V gene's germline CDR1 is SGHRS and CDR2 YFSETQ. The chain's CDR3 is CASSPTGLNTEAFF. The CDR3 DNA sequence: TGCGCCAGCAGCCCTACAGGGCTGAACACTGAAGCTTTCTTT.

This clone showed up just a few times. V usage is TRBV4-3 and J usage is TRBJ2-3; D may correspond to TRBD1 or TRBD2 (5 bases each). The CDR3 totals 15 residues. Trimming pared 4 bases from V and 0 bases from J, leaving 11 bases between. Germline CDR1 and CDR2: LGHNA and YSLEER. CDR3 sequence: CASSPGDRSTDTQYF. CDR3 bases: TGCGCCAGCAGCCCCGGGGACCGTAGCACAGATACGCAGTATTTT.

V and J are TRBV2 and TRBJ2-2; possibly TRBD2 for D (5 bases). In germline, CDR1 is SNHLY, CDR2 FYNNEI. This CDR3 has 16 residues. V lost 2 bases, J lost 0 bases, and 10 bases lay in between. CDR3 nucleotides: TGTGCCAGCAGTGAATTGAGAGGGACGAACACCGGGGAGCTGTTTTTT. Protein product: CASSELRGTNTGELFF.

The V and J genes are TRBV5-1 and TRBJ1-3; D gene uncertain. CDR3 size: 15 residues. V dropped 0 bases and J dropped 4 bases, with 11 bases sitting between them. Germline V gives CDR1 SGHRS, CDR2 YFSETQ. The CDR3 nucleotides read TGCGCCAGCAGCTTGGAGCGAGGTACGGGAAACACCATATATTTT. Its translation: CASSLERGTGNTIYF.

This chain links TRBV11-2 with TRBJ2-7, with 11 bases matching TRBD2. Trimming removed 1 base from V and 3 bases from J; junction bases left unmatched: 2. The germline V gene encodes CDR1 SGHAT and CDR2 FQNNGV. The CDR3 runs to 15 residues. The CDR3, as DNA: TGTGCCAGCAGCTTAGTAGCGGGAGGGGGCTACGAGCAGTACTTC. It specifies CASSLVAGGGYEQYF.

This chain uses TRBV6-1 with TRBJ1-1; D call uncertain. The CDR3 is 15 residues long. Per germline, CDR1 MNHNS and CDR2 SASEGT. The V and J ends lost 0 bases and 2 bases respectively, with 10 bases between them. As DNA, the CDR3 is TGTGCCAGCAGTGAAGCGATGACGGTTAACACTGAAGCTTTCTTT. This sequence encodes CASSEAMTVNTEAFF.

The rearrangement joins TRBV28 to TRBJ1-3; possible D gene TRBD1, 5 bases. With 10 bases removed from V and 0 bases from J, the gap between germline ends came to 19 bases. This CDR3 has 16 amino acids. In germline, CDR1 is MDHEN, CDR2 SYDVKM. In DNA form, the CDR3 reads TGTGCCACGGGACCCATAATGGGCATCTCTGGAAACACCATATATTTT. It codes for CATGPIMGISGNTIYF. The whole variable domain, filled in from reference TRBV28 and TRBJ1-3, reads DVKVTQSSRYLVKRTGEKVFLECVQDMDHENMFWYRQDPGLGLRLIYFSYDVKMKEKGDIPEGYSVSREKKERFSLILESASTNQTSMYLCATGPIMGISGNTIYFGEGSWLTVV.

There are a few counts of this clone. V is TRBV29-1 and J is TRBJ1-1; D is uncertain. The V gene lost 3 bases and the J gene lost 5 bases, with 19 bases spanning the gap. Germline V gives CDR1 SQVTM, CDR2 ANQGSEA. This CDR3 spans 15 amino acids. In DNA, the CDR3 is TGCAGCGTTGATCAGTTGGGGTCCAGGAATACTGAAGCTTTCTTT. This translates into CSVDQLGSRNTEAFF.

The chain joins TRBV12-5 to TRBJ2-1; TRBD1 matches 8 bases. V was clipped by 2 bases and J by 3 bases; unmatched bases: 6. CDR3 length: 16 residues. Germline V gene data show CDR1 as LGHNT and CDR2 as FRNRAP. The CDR3: CASGLQTGGLYNEQFF. Written as DNA, the CDR3 is TGTGCTAGTGGTTTGCAAACAGGGGGGCTCTACAATGAGCAGTTCTTC. The full variable domain, completed using reference TRBV12-5 and TRBJ2-1, is DARVTQTPRHKVTEMGQEVTMRCQPILGHNTVFWYRQTMMQGLELLAYFRNRAPLDDSGMPKDRFSAEMPDATLATLKIQPSEPRDSAVYFCASGLQTGGLYNEQFFGPGTRLTVL.

This clone turned up a few times. This chain joins TRBV5-1 and TRBJ2-7; maybe TRBD2 (5 bases). V was trimmed by 0 bases and J by 6 bases, leaving 13 bases between them. This CDR3 is 14 amino acids long. The germline CDR1 and CDR2 sequences are SGHRS and YFSETQ. In DNA, the CDR3 is TGCGCCAGCAGCTTGGTCCAGCGTGAGGGCGAGCAGTACTTC. It codes for CASSLVQREGEQYF.

The genes are TRBV20-1 and TRBJ1-2; D is ambiguous. V dropped 6 bases and J dropped 5 bases, with 10 bases sitting between them. The CDR3 has 11 residues. CDR1 is DFQATT, CDR2 SNEGSKA, per germline (reference sequence). The CDR3 DNA sequence: TGCAGTGCCACGAAAGAATATGGCTACACCTTC. Translation: CSATKEYGYTF.

The rearrangement links TRBV6-1 to TRBJ2-7; D possibly corresponds to TRBD2 (6 bases). The V end was cut by 6 bases, the J end by 0 bases, with 15 bases between. Looked up from germline, CDR1 is MNHNS and CDR2 is SASEGT. The CDR3 length is 15 residues. Written as DNA, the CDR3 is TGTGCCAGCAGCCGTGGAGGGATAAGCTCCTACGAGCAGTACTTC. Its translation: CASSRGGISSYEQYF.

The chain links TRBV6-1 to TRBJ2-1; D gene ambiguous. CDR1 is MNHNS, CDR2 SASEGT, per germline. The CDR3 is made up of 13 amino acids. V lost 6 bases, J lost 10 bases, and 16 bases lay in between. DNA of the CDR3: TGTGCCAGCAGGTCCGCCCAGGTGGGGGAGCAGTTCTTC. The encoded protein is CASRSAQVGEQFF.

This rearrangement joins TRBV30 to TRBJ2-7, with TRBD2 as a possible D gene (6 bases). The V gene's germline CDR1 is GTSNPN and CDR2 SVGIG (reference sequence). V was trimmed by 2 bases and J by 5 bases, leaving 16 bases between them. The CDR3 has 14 residues. For the CDR3, the DNA is TGTGCCTGGAGTCGGGGGACCCTGGAGGACGAGCAGTACTTC. This encodes CAWSRGTLEDEQYF.

The DNA of the CDR3 is TGTGCCATCAGAGGGGGGACAGAGTATGGCTACACCTTC. As protein: CAIRGGTEYGYTF. The chain has TRBV10-3 and TRBJ1-2; 7 bases fit TRBD1. CDR1 and CDR2 from the germline V gene are ENHRY and SYGVKD. The ends lost 6 bases at V and 5 bases at J; junction bases unmatched: 6. This CDR3 comprises 13 residues.

V is TRBV28 and J is TRBJ2-5; 11 bases match TRBD1. In germline, CDR1 is MDHEN, CDR2 SYDVKM. The CDR3 has 15 amino acids. V was pared by 7 bases and J by 5 bases, with 9 bases of the junction left unmatched. CDR3 in amino acids: CASTGQGAKDETQYF. The CDR3 DNA is TGTGCCAGCACCGGACAGGGGGCGAAGGATGAGACCCAGTACTTC.

The sample holds one count of this clone. The chain has TRBV28 and TRBJ2-3; D remains ambiguous. The CDR3 has 13 residues. Trimming pared 3 bases from V and 2 bases from J, leaving 6 bases between. CDR1 is MDHEN and CDR2 is SYDVKM in the germline V gene. The CDR3 loop is CASSLRHTDTQYF. The CDR3 region has the DNA TGTGCCAGCAGTTTGCGGCACACAGATACGCAGTATTTT.

This clone was counted once. V is TRBV5-8 and J is TRBJ1-5; D uncertain. The germline gives CDR1 SGHTS, CDR2 YDEGEE. V was cut by 0 bases and J by 1 base, with 8 bases left in between. CDR3 length: 15 amino acids. CDR3 region: CASSLDSKSNQPQHF. Here the CDR3 DNA reads TGTGCCAGCAGCTTGGACAGTAAGAGCAATCAGCCCCAGCATTTT.

In regard to this clone: Other DNA sequences in the same sample also yield this CDR3. The chain employs TRBV6-1 and TRBJ1-1, with D perhaps matching TRBD1 (5 bases). This CDR3 region has 14 residues. V was pared by 1 base and J by 1 base, with 7 bases between. The germline CDR1 and CDR2 sequences are MNHNS and SASEGT. The CDR3 protein is CASSEGGPNTEAFF. CDR3 nucleotide sequence: TGTGCCAGCAGTGAAGGGGGCCCGAACACTGAAGCTTTCTTT.

Ten or more counts support this clone. The rearrangement uses TRBV30 and TRBJ1-6, with D tentatively TRBD1 (6 bases). The CDR3 consists of 13 residues. With 4 bases removed from V and 5 bases from J, the gap between germline ends came to 9 bases. From germline, CDR1 is GTSNPN and CDR2 SVGIG (reference sequence). The CDR3 here is CAWTGHNNSPLHF. In DNA, the CDR3 is TGTGCCTGGACGGGACATAATAATTCACCCCTCCACTTT.

J is TRBJ1-2 and V is TRBV19, with TRBD1 as a possible D gene (6 bases). V shed 4 bases and J shed 6 bases, with 15 bases lying between them. Germline V gives CDR1 LNHDA, CDR2 SQIVND (reference sequence). The CDR3 has 14 amino acids. This CDR3 is CASSTTGILDGYTF. The CDR3 coding sequence is TGTGCCAGTAGTACCACAGGGATATTAGATGGCTACACCTTC.

The V gene is TRBV6-5, the J gene TRBJ2-7; D is perhaps TRBD2 (6 bases). Germline CDR1 MNHEY, CDR2 SVGAGI. This CDR3 has 14 amino acids. Trimming pared 6 bases from V and 4 bases from J, leaving 16 bases between. CDR3 bases: TGTGCCAGCAGAGGAGGGGCGGTATTGTACGAGCAGTACTTC. Its protein is CASRGGAVLYEQYF.

The chain uses TRBV9 and TRBJ2-7, with 10 bases fitting TRBD1. CDR3 size: 14 residues. V shed 4 bases and J 6 bases; nucleotides not matched to a gene: 7. Germline loops: CDR1 SGDLS, CDR2 YYNGEE. The CDR3 DNA sequence: TGTGCCAGCAGCCCACGGACAGGGGGTGGCGAGCAGTACTTC. Protein: CASSPRTGGGEQYF.

This clone was seen a single time. The chain is built from TRBV19 and TRBJ2-2; TRBD1 matches 9 bases. J was trimmed by 7 bases and V by 9 bases; bases with no gene match: 9. This CDR3 is built from 14 residues. CDR1 and CDR2 (germline): LNHDA, SQIVND (reference sequence). CDR3 nucleotides: TGTGCCAGCACTGTACAGGGGGCTAGCGGGGAGCTGTTTTTT. This sequence encodes CASTVQGASGELFF. Supplemented by reference TRBV19 and TRBJ2-2, the full variable domain reads DGGITQSPKYLFRKEGQNVTLSCEQNLNHDAMYWYRQDPGQGLRLIYYSQIVNDFQKGDIAEGYSVSREKKESFPLTVTSAQKNPTAFYLCASTVQGASGELFFGEGSRLTVL.

This clone was counted a single time. V and J are TRBV18 and TRBJ2-5; D is possibly TRBD2 (5 bases). The ends were cut back, 3 bases at V and 7 bases at J, with 15 bases in the middle. This CDR3 comprises 14 residues. Looked up from germline, CDR1 is KGHSH and CDR2 is LQKENI. Here the CDR3 DNA reads TGTGCCAGCTCACCCTCGGATGGCGGAGGGACCCAGTACTTC. Amino acids: CASSPSDGGGTQYF.

This chain joins TRBV11-2 and TRBJ2-2; 8 bases fit TRBD1. V lost 6 bases, J lost 6 bases, and 12 bases stayed unmatched. The CDR3 contains 16 residues. Germline CDR1 is SGHAT and CDR2 is FQNNGV. The CDR3 loop is CASRPRQGREAGELFF. Written as DNA, the CDR3 is TGTGCCAGCAGGCCGAGACAGGGGCGGGAAGCCGGGGAGCTGTTTTTT.

The chain employs TRBV6-1 and TRBJ1-5; TRBD1 might be the D (6 bases). There are 15 residues in the CDR3. Trimming took 3 bases from V and 7 from J, leaving 16 bases between them. The V gene's germline CDR1 is MNHNS and CDR2 SASEGT. CDR3 loop: CASSDQGPARQPQHF. The DNA for the CDR3 is TGTGCCAGCAGTGACCAGGGGCCCGCACGGCAGCCCCAGCATTTT.

Here the CDR3 reads CASSPQLGQGGYGYTF. Here the CDR3 DNA reads TGTGCCAGCAGCCCCCAACTTGGACAGGGGGGCTATGGCTACACCTTC. The chain employs TRBV9 and TRBJ1-2; TRBD1 matches 10 bases. Germline values: CDR1 SGDLS, CDR2 YYNGEE. CDR3 size: 16 residues. V was clipped by 4 bases and J by 4 bases; unmatched bases: 10. The full variable domain, completed using reference TRBV9 and TRBJ1-2, is DSGVTQTPKHLITATGQRVTLRCSPRSGDLSVYWYQQSLDQGLQFLIQYYNGEERAKGNILERFSAQQFPDLHSELNLSSLELGDSALYFCASSPQLGQGGYGYTFGSGTRLTVV.

This chain links TRBV9 with TRBJ1-4, with D hard to call. This CDR3 spans 14 amino acids. Trimming shortened V by 3 bases and J by 0 bases, and 6 bases separated the two germline ends. Germline CDR1 and CDR2: SGDLS and YYNGEE. CDR3 sequence (DNA): TGTGCCAGCAGCGAAGGGCCAACTAATGAAAAACTGTTTTTT. Translating gives CASSEGPTNEKLFF.

The chain recombines TRBV6-1 with TRBJ2-7; the D is unclear. Per the germline V gene, CDR1 is MNHNS and CDR2 is SASEGT. Trimming removed 8 bases from V and 3 bases from J, with 14 bases in between. This CDR3 is 13 amino acids long. The CDR3 DNA follows: TGTGCCAGCCGACTCACAGTCAGCTACGAGCAGTACTTC. Amino acid sequence: CASRLTVSYEQYF.

The chain joins TRBV7-9 to TRBJ2-1, with D perhaps matching TRBD2 (7 bases). The CDR3 consists of 16 residues. V lost 5 bases and J 7 bases, leaving 21 bases between the germline ends. The germline V gene encodes CDR1 SEHNR and CDR2 FQNEAQ (reference sequence). The CDR3 nucleotides are TGTGCCAGCAGCCCCGGGGGGCTCACGGGAACAAATGAGCAGTTCTTC. As protein: CASSPGGLTGTNEQFF.